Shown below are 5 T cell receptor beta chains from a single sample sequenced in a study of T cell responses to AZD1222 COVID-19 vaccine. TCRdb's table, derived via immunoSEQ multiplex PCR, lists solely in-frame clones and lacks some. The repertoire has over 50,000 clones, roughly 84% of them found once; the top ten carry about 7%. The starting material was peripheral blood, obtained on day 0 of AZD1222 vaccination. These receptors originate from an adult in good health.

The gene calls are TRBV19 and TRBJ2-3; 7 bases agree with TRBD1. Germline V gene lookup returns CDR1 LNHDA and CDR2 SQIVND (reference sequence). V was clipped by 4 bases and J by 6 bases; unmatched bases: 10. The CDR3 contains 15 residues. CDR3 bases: TGTGCCAGTAGTAGAGGGACAGCCTTCGGTGATACGCAGTATTTT. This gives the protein CASSRGTAFGDTQYF.

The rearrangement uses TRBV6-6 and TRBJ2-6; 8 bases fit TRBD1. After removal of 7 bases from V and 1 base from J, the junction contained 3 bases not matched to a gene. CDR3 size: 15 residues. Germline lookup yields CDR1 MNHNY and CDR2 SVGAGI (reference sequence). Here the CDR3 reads CASTQGGSGANVLTF. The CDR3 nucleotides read TGTGCCAGCACACAGGGGGGTTCTGGGGCCAACGTCCTGACTTTC.

The CDR3 is CASSLTGGTSGNTIYF. Here the CDR3 DNA reads TGCGCCAGCAGCTTGACAGGGGGGACCTCTGGAAACACCATATATTTT. V and J are TRBV5-1 and TRBJ1-3, with TRBD1 identical over 8 bases. The junction had 3 bases not matched to a gene; V was cut back by 1 base and J by 0 bases. The CDR3 contains 16 residues. Per germline, CDR1 SGHRS and CDR2 YFSETQ. Using reference TRBV5-1 and TRBJ1-3 for the parts outside the CDR3, the full variable domain is KAGVTQTPRYLIKTRGQQVTLSCSPISGHRSVSWYQQTPGQGLQFLFEYFSETQRNKGNFPGRFSGRQFSNSRSEMNVSTLELGDSALYLCASSLTGGTSGNTIYFGEGSWLTVV.

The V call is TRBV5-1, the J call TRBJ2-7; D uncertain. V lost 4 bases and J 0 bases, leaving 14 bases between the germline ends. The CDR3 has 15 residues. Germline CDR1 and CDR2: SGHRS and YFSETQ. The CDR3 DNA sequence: TGCGCCAGCAGCCCCGTGAAGGGCTACTCCTACGAGCAGTACTTC. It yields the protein CASSPVKGYSYEQYF.

CDR3 sequence reads: CASSVGSGGAGNTIYF. CDR3 in DNA: TGTGCCAGCAGCGTAGGTTCAGGGGGCGCTGGAAACACCATATATTTT. The rearrangement joins TRBV9 to TRBJ1-3, with TRBD1 matching over 8 bases. Germline values: CDR1 SGDLS, CDR2 YYNGEE. The CDR3 totals 16 residues. J was trimmed by 2 bases and V by 0 bases; bases with no gene match: 4.